This TCR beta chain emerged from a study of OX40 agonist ivuxolimab in advanced cancers. The wider study: Mean age approximately 59 years, range roughly 23 to 79; approximately 83% male.

Autoimmune disease history or systemic immunosuppression excluded patients. Clones were read by immunoSEQ multiplex PCR, and TCRdb kept only the in-frame ones, dropping some. The table has roughly 77,000 clones, around 85% seen once. The CDR3 runs to 15 residues. V shed 8 bases and J 1 base; nucleotides not matched to a gene: 10. Germline CDR1 reads MNHNS; CDR2 reads SASEGT. This TCR was sampled from an adult with an advanced solid tumor such as melanoma, head and neck, liver or kidney cancer. The chain uses TRBV6-1 and TRBJ1-1, with TRBD1 matching over 7 bases. Sequenced material: CD4+ or CD8+ T cells sorted from blood, taken in a trial of the OX40 agonist ivuxolimab. The CDR3 DNA sequence: TGTGCCAGCTCCTGGCCCGGGACAGCGAACACTGAAGCTTTCTTT. Protein: CASSWPGTANTEAFF.